The 20 T cell receptor beta chains below all came from one sample that was sequenced in a study of T-cell memory formation after mild COVID-19 (dated by TCRdb to the early 2020s). The library came from 5' RACE. Sequencing was carried out with an Illumina NovaSeq 6000. Using fastp at Q25 and MiXCR, TCRdb reprocessed the public reads and kept productive beta chains. Duplicate CDR3 protein sequences are folded into a single record with the most common DNA and genes. The sample table holds about 410,000 distinct CDR3 sequences, of which about 20% were seen once. The ten largest clones take up 20% to 25% of the sample. The sequenced sample consisted of PBMCs or a T cell subset sorted from them (not recorded which). The source is a man younger than 30 who had mild COVID-19 (a few samples of this study predate the infection). The sample titles of this study are shuffled in the database, so cell type and time point are left out; the donor was told from shared clones.

This clonotype was found a few times. The chain is built from TRBV20-1 and TRBJ1-2; D may be TRBD1 (6 bases). With 4 bases removed from V and 4 bases from J, the gap between germline ends came to 22 bases. The CDR3 is made up of 16 amino acids. CDR1 is DFQATT and CDR2 is SNEGSKA in the germline V gene (reference sequence). CDR3 DNA: TGCAGTGCTACAAACTCTGACAGGCGGAACCTCTATGGCTACACCTTC. Amino acid sequence: CSATNSDRRNLYGYTF.

This clonotype was seen more than once but under ten times. This rearrangement joins TRBV2 to TRBJ1-6; D call uncertain. From germline, CDR1 is SNHLY and CDR2 FYNNEI. Trimming removed 7 bases at V and 7 bases at J, with 5 bases between. There are 11 residues in the CDR3. The CDR3 sequence: CASMNNSPLHF. The CDR3 nucleotides read TGTGCCAGCATGAACAATTCACCCCTCCACTTT.

In this sample, this clonotype turned up a few times. This rearrangement joins TRBV20-1 to TRBJ2-1, with D perhaps TRBD1 or TRBD2 (5 bases each). Trimming shortened V by 4 bases and J by 9 bases, and 10 bases separated the two germline ends. Germline V gene data show CDR1 as DFQATT and CDR2 as SNEGSKA (reference sequence). This CDR3 is built from 11 residues. CDR3 in amino acids: CSATGTVEQFF. Written as DNA, the CDR3 is TGCAGTGCTACAGGGACCGTTGAGCAGTTCTTC.

V usage is TRBV7-6 and J usage is TRBJ1-4; TRBD1 matches 9 bases. This CDR3 comprises 13 residues. CDR1 SGHVS and CDR2 FNYEAQ come from the germline V gene. The J segment lost 13 bases and the V segment lost 4 bases, leaving 7 bases of the junction unmatched. CDR3 coding DNA: TGTGCCAGCAGCTCTAGCGGACAGGGGCGACTGTTTTTT. This sequence encodes CASSSSGQGRLFF.

The sample holds many counts of this clonotype. The chain has TRBV5-5 and TRBJ2-6, with D possibly being TRBD1 or TRBD2 (5 bases each). The CDR3 runs 16 residues. Trimming took off 3 bases at V and 0 bases at J, with 10 bases between the two ends. The germline CDR1 and CDR2 sequences are SGHKS and YYEKEE (reference sequence). CDR3 in amino acids: CASSSGTLSGANVLTF. As DNA, the CDR3 is TGTGCCAGCAGCTCAGGGACCCTCTCTGGGGCCAACGTCCTGACTTTC.

This clonotype was recorded a few times. The CDR3 region is CATIRAGVGEQFF. The CDR3 nucleotides read TGTGCCACCATCCGGGCGGGGGTTGGTGAGCAGTTCTTC. The chain joins TRBV12-3 or TRBV12-4 to TRBJ2-1; 7 bases line up with TRBD2. CDR3 size: 13 residues. J lost 9 bases, V lost 10 bases, and 12 bases had no gene match.

The J gene is TRBJ1-2, the V gene TRBV9; 8 nucleotides line up with TRBD1. The J segment lost 4 bases and the V segment lost 3 bases, leaving 5 bases of the junction unmatched. CDR1 is SGDLS and CDR2 is YYNGEE in the germline V gene. The CDR3 spans 14 residues. The CDR3 DNA follows: TGTGCCAGCAGCGACAGGGGGGACGGCTATGGCTACACCTTC. This codes for CASSDRGDGYGYTF. The full variable domain, in which reference TRBV9 and TRBJ1-2 provide the parts outside the CDR3, is DSGVTQTPKHLITATGQRVTLRCSPRSGDLSVYWYQQSLDQGLQFLIQYYNGEERAKGNILERFSAQQFPDLHSELNLSSLELGDSALYFCASSDRGDGYGYTFGSGTRLTVV.

This clonotype was recorded many times. The chain links TRBV7-6 to TRBJ1-5; maybe TRBD1 (5 bases). Trimming stripped 5 bases from V and 3 bases from J, with 14 bases between. The CDR3 totals 15 residues. Germline CDR1 SGHVS, CDR2 FNYEAQ. For the CDR3, the DNA is TGTGCCAGCAGCCAACAATCGGGGCTCAATCAGCCCCAGCATTTT. The encoded protein is CASSQQSGLNQPQHF. The variable domain in full, completed from reference TRBV7-6 and TRBJ1-5, reads GAGVSQSPRYKVTKRGQDVALRCDPISGHVSLYWYRQALGQGPEFLTYFNYEAQQDKSGLPNDRFSAERPEGSISTLTIQRTEQRDSAMYRCASSQQSGLNQPQHFGDGTRLSIL.

This clonotype was counted a few times. CDR3 nucleotides: TGTGCCAGCAGCCCTTGGACGGGTACCGGGGAGCTGTTTTTT. Translating gives CASSPWTGTGELFF. The V call is TRBV3-1, the J call TRBJ2-2; D gene unclear. V lost 4 bases and J lost 5, with 11 bases in between. The germline gives CDR1 LGHDT, CDR2 YNNKEL (reference sequence). The CDR3 loop spans 14 amino acids. Filled out from reference TRBV3-1 and TRBJ2-2, the complete variable domain reads DTAVSQTPKYLVTQMGNDKSIKCEQNLGHDTMYWYKQDSKKFLKIMFSYNNKELIINETVPNRFSPKSPDKAHLNLHINSLELGDSAVYFCASSPWTGTGELFFGEGSRLTVL.

The chain has TRBV20-1 and TRBJ2-3; D gene ambiguous. Germline V gene sequence: CDR1 DFQATT, CDR2 SNEGSKA (reference sequence). This CDR3 region has 13 residues. V was trimmed by 5 bases and J by 6 bases, leaving 15 bases between them. The CDR3 DNA reads TGCAGTGCTTCTAACCGACCTGGGGATACGCAGTATTTT. Translating it yields CSASNRPGDTQYF.

This clonotype was found a few times. The chain carries TRBV7-8 and TRBJ2-5, with a weak D call TRBD2 (5 bases). Germline V gene sequence: CDR1 SGHVS, CDR2 FQNEAQ. This CDR3 comprises 14 residues. V lost 3 bases and J lost 0, with 8 bases in between. DNA for the CDR3: TGTGCCAGCAGCTTCCCGGGGAACCAAGAGACCCAGTACTTC. Encoded protein: CASSFPGNQETQYF.

This clonotype has just a few counts. The chain uses TRBV4-1 and TRBJ2-6, with D perhaps TRBD1 (7 bases). Germline lookup yields CDR1 MGHRA and CDR2 YSYEKL. The length of the CDR3 is 17 residues. Between the trimmed V and J ends, which lost 5 bases and 2 bases, there was a span of 16 bases. In DNA, the CDR3 is TGCGCCAGCAGCGATCCTATCAGGGGGGCTGGGGCCAACGTCCTGACTTTC. The encoded protein is CASSDPIRGAGANVLTF.

This rearrangement joins TRBV7-2 to TRBJ1-2; unclear D gene. V lost 3 bases and J 4 bases, leaving 9 bases between the germline ends. Germline values: CDR1 SGHTA, CDR2 FQGNSA. The CDR3 contains 13 residues. The CDR3 protein is CASSLGGFYGYTF. DNA of the CDR3: TGTGCCAGCAGCTTGGGAGGATTCTATGGCTACACCTTC.

This clonotype has just a few counts. This chain uses TRBV6-2 or TRBV6-3 with TRBJ2-1; D may correspond to TRBD1 or TRBD2 (5 bases each). Looked up from germline, CDR1 is MNHEY and CDR2 is SVGEGT. There are 14 residues in the CDR3. The V end lost 4 bases, the J end lost 8 bases, and 15 bases lay between the germline ends. In nucleotides, the CDR3 is TGTGCCAGCAGTTTCGGGACCTACGGAGATGAGCAGTTCTTC. As protein: CASSFGTYGDEQFF.

J is TRBJ2-7 and V is TRBV6-6; no clear D. Trimming removed 5 bases at V and 3 bases at J, with 11 bases between. This CDR3 has 13 residues. Germline CDR1 MNHNY, CDR2 SVGAGI (reference sequence). The CDR3 sequence: CASSPRTFYEQYV. CDR3 nucleotides: TGTGCCAGCAGTCCTCGGACCTTCTACGAGCAGTACGTC.

V and J are TRBV29-1 and TRBJ1-2, with no clear D. The V gene's germline CDR1 is SQVTM and CDR2 ANQGSEA. Trimming cost V 4 bases and J 3 bases, with 12 bases left between them. This CDR3 has 13 residues. DNA of the CDR3: TGCAGCGTTGTGGAGGAGCTATACTATGGCTACACCTTC. As protein: CSVVEELYYGYTF.

A few counts support this clonotype. The CDR3 protein is CASSQARDRENEQFF. The DNA for the CDR3 is TGCGCCAGCAGCCAAGCCAGGGACCGCGAAAATGAGCAGTTCTTC. The chain carries TRBV4-3 and TRBJ2-1; D may correspond to TRBD1 or TRBD2 (5 bases each). The CDR3 is made up of 15 amino acids. The V and J ends lost 1 base and 7 bases respectively, with 14 bases between them. Per the germline V gene, CDR1 is LGHNA and CDR2 is YSLEER.

This clonotype came up a few times. V usage is TRBV5-1 and J usage is TRBJ2-3; tentatively, D is TRBD2 (5 bases). Germline CDR1 SGHRS, CDR2 YFSETQ. Between the trimmed V and J ends, which lost 9 bases and 0 bases, there was a span of 14 bases. This CDR3 region has 14 residues. The CDR3 loop reads CATTRGPSTDTQYF. CDR3 sequence (DNA): TGCGCCACCACCCGGGGTCCTAGCACAGATACGCAGTATTTT. Together with reference TRBV5-1 and TRBJ2-3, the CDR3 gives the full variable domain: KAGVTQTPRYLIKTRGQQVTLSCSPISGHRSVSWYQQTPGQGLQFLFEYFSETQRNKGNFPGRFSGRQFSNSRSEMNVSTLELGDSALYLCATTRGPSTDTQYFGPGTRLTVL.

The table lists this clonotype with many counts. V gene TRBV5-1 combines with J gene TRBJ2-5, with D hard to call. Between the trimmed V and J ends, which lost 7 bases and 0 bases, there was a span of 10 bases. The CDR3 is 13 residues long. Germline V gene lookup returns CDR1 SGHRS and CDR2 YFSETQ. CDR3 sequence reads: CASHDTYQETQYF. The CDR3 nucleotides are TGCGCCAGCCACGATACGTACCAAGAGACCCAGTACTTC.

In DNA form, the CDR3 reads TGCGCCAGCAGCCAACCGGGTCGAGGGGCCCATGAGCAGTTCTTC. Translation gives CASSQPGRGAHEQFF. The genes are TRBV4-3 and TRBJ2-1; D could derive from TRBD1 or TRBD2 (5 bases each). The CDR3 extends over 15 amino acids. Germline lookup yields CDR1 LGHNA and CDR2 YSLEER. V lost 2 bases, J lost 8 bases, and 16 bases lay in between.